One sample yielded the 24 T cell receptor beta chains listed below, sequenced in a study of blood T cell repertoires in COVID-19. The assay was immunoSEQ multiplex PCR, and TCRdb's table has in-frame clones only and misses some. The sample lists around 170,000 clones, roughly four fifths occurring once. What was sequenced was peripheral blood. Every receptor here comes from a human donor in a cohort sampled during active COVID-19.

The CDR3 here is CASSQDLTGGADTQYF. DNA for the CDR3: TGTGCCAGCAGCCAAGATCTGACGGGGGGGGCAGATACGCAGTATTTT. V usage is TRBV3-1 (or the pseudogene TRBV3-2) and J usage is TRBJ2-3, with 8 nucleotides matching TRBD2. The germline CDR1 and CDR2 sequences are LGHDT and YNNKEL (reference sequence). With 0 bases clipped from V and 4 bases from J, the junction kept 6 bases outside the gene matches. The CDR3 loop spans 16 amino acids.

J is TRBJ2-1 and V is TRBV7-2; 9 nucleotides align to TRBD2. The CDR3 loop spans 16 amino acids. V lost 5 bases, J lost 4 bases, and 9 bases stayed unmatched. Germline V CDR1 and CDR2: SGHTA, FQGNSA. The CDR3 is CASSAGTSFPYNEQFF. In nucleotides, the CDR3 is TGTGCCAGCAGCGCCGGGACTAGCTTCCCTTACAATGAGCAGTTCTTC.

The CDR3 bases are TGTGCCACCAGTGATTCTCAGGGTGGCTATGGCTACACCTTC. It is translated as CATSDSQGGYGYTF. The chain uses TRBV24-1 and TRBJ1-2, with a tentative D call TRBD1 (5 bases). Germline V gene lookup returns CDR1 KGHDR and CDR2 SFDVKD. This CDR3 spans 14 amino acids. V lost 2 bases and J lost 4, with 10 bases in between.

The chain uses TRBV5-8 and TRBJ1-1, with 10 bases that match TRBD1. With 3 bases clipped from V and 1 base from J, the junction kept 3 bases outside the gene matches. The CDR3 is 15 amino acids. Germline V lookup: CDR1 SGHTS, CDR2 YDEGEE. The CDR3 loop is CASSYRDRGNTEAFF. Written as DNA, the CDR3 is TGTGCCAGCAGCTACCGGGACAGGGGGAACACTGAAGCTTTCTTT. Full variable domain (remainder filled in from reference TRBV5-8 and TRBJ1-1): EAGVTQSPTHLIKTRGQQATLRCSPISGHTSVYWYQQALGLGLQFLLWYDEGEERNRGNFPPRFSGRQFPNYSSELNVNALELEDSALYLCASSYRDRGNTEAFFGQGTRLTVV.

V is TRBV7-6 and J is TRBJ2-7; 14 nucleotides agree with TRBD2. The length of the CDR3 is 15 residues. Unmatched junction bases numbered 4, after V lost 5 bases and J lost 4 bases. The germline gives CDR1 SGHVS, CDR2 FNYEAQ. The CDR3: CASSRTSGGPYEQYF. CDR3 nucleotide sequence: TGTGCCAGCAGCCGGACTAGCGGGGGGCCGTACGAGCAGTACTTC.

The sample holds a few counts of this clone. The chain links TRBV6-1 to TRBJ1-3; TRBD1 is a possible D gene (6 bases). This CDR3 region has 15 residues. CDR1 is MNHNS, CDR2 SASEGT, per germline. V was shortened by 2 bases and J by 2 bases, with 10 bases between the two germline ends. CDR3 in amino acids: CASSEFEGAGNTIYF. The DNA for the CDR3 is TGTGCCAGCAGTGAATTTGAGGGGGCTGGAAACACCATATATTTT.

CDR3 region: CASSLGQYYEQYF. CDR3 DNA: TGTGCCAGCTCCCTGGGCCAGTACTACGAGCAGTACTTC. This chain joins TRBV12-3 or TRBV12-4 and TRBJ2-7; D uncertain. This CDR3 spans 13 amino acids. Trimming left V 8 bases short and J 3 bases short, with 14 bases between.

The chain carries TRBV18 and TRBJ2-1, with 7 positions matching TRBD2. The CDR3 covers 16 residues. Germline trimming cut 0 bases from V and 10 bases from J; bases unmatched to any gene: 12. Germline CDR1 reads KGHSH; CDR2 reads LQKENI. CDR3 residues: CASSPPGTTYYTEQFF. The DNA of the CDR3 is TGTGCCAGCTCACCACCGGGGACTACCTACTATACCGAGCAGTTCTTC.

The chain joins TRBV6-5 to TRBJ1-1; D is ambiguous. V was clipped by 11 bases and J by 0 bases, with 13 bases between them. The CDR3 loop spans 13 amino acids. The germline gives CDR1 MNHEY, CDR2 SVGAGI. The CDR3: CAHDITVNTEAFF. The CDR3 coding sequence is TGTGCCCACGACATCACCGTGAACACTGAAGCTTTCTTT.

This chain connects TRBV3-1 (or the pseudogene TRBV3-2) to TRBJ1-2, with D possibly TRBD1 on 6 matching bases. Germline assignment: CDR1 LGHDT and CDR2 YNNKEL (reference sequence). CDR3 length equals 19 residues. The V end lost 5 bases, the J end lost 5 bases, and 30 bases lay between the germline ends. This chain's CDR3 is CASSSSRETGLRLEYGYTF. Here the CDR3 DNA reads TGTGCCAGCAGCTCGAGTCGTGAGACAGGATTAAGATTGGAGTATGGCTACACCTTC.

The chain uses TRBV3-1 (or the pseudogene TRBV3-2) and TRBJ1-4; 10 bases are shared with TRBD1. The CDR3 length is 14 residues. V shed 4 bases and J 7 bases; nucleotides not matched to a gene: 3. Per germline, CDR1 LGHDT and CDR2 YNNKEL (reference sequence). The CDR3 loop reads CASSPRQGAEKLFF. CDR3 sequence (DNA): TGTGCCAGCAGCCCCCGACAGGGGGCTGAAAAACTGTTTTTT.

DNA of the CDR3: TGTGCCAGCAGTTCTTACAGCAGCGGGAGCACAGATACGCAGTATTTT. Amino acid sequence: CASSSYSSGSTDTQYF. This chain uses TRBV27 with TRBJ2-3, with D possibly being TRBD2 (6 bases). Trimming cost V 4 bases and J 0 bases, with 14 bases left between them. Per the germline V gene, CDR1 is MNHEY and CDR2 is SMNVEV (reference sequence). The CDR3 is made up of 16 amino acids.

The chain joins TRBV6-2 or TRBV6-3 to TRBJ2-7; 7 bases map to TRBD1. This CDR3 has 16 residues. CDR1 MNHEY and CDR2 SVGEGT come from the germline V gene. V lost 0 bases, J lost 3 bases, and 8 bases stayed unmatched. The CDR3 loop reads CASSYSVWQGDYEQYF. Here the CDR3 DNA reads TGTGCCAGCAGTTACTCGGTCTGGCAGGGGGACTACGAGCAGTACTTC.

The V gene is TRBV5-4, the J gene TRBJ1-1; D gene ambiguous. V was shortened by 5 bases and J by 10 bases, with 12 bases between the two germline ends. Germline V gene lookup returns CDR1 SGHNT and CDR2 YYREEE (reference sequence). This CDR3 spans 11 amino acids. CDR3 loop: CASRGSGVAFF. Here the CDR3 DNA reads TGTGCCAGCAGGGGCTCCGGGGTAGCTTTCTTT. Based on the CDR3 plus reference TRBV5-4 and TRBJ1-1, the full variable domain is ETGVTQSPTHLIKTRGQQVTLRCSSQSGHNTVSWYQQALGQGPQFIFQYYREEENGRGNFPPRFSGLQFPNYSSELNVNALELDDSALYLCASRGSGVAFFGQGTRLTVV.

CDR3 residues: CASSLGQGFTEAFF. Here the CDR3 DNA reads TGTGCCAGCAGCTTGGGACAGGGGTTCACTGAAGCTTTCTTT. The chain couples TRBV7-3 to TRBJ1-1; 10 nucleotides align to TRBD1. Germline values: CDR1 SGHTA, CDR2 FQGTGA. V lost 3 bases and J lost 4; bases outside the gene matches: 2. This CDR3 region has 14 residues.

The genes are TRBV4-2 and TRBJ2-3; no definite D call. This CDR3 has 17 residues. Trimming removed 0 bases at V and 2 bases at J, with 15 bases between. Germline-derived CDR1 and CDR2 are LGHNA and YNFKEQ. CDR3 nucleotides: TGTGCCAGCAGCCAAGATTCGGGTGCGAGAAACACAGATACGCAGTATTTT. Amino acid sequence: CASSQDSGARNTDTQYF.

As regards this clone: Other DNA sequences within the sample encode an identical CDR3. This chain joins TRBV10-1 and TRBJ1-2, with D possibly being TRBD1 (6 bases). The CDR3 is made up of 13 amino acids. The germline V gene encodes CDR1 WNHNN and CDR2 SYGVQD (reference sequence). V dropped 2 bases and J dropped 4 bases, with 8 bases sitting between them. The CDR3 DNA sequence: TGCGCCAGCAGTGAGGGGGGCAGCTATGGCTACACCTTC. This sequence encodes CASSEGGSYGYTF.

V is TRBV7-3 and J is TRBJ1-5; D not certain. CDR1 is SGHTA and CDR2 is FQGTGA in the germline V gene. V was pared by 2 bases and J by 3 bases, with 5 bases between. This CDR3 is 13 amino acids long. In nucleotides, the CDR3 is TGTGCCAGCAGCTTAGAGTACAATCAGCCCCAGCATTTT. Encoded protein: CASSLEYNQPQHF.

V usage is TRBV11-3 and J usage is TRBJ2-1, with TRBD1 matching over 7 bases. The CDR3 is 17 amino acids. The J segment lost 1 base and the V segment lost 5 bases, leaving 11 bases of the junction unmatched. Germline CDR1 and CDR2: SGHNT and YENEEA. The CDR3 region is CASSPEGASGSYNEQFF. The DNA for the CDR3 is TGTGCCAGCAGCCCAGAGGGGGCGTCTGGTTCCTACAATGAGCAGTTCTTC.

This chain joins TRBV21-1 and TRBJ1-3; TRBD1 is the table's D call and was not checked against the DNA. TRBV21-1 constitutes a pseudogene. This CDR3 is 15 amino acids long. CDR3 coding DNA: TGTGCCAGCAGCCCAGGGGGGAGCTCTGGAAACACCATATATTTT. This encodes CASSPGGSSGNTIYF.

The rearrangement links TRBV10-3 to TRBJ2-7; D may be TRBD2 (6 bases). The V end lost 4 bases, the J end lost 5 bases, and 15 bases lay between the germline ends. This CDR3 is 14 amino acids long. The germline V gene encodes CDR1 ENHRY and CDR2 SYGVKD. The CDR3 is CAISGGVEGNEQYF. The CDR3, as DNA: TGTGCCATCAGTGGAGGTGTGGAGGGGAACGAGCAGTACTTC.

The CDR3 DNA reads TGTGCCAGCAGTTTGAGTTACGGGACAGGGCTGACCGGGGAGCTGTTTTTT. This gives the protein CASSLSYGTGLTGELFF. This chain uses TRBV28 with TRBJ2-2, with 9 bases lining up with TRBD1. V gave up 3 bases and J gave up 5 bases; unmatched junction bases: 10. The V gene's germline CDR1 is MDHEN and CDR2 SYDVKM. The CDR3 covers 17 residues.

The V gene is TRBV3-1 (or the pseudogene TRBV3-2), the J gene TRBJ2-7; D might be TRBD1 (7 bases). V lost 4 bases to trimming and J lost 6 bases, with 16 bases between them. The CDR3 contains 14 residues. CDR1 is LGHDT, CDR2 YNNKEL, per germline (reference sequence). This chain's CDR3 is CASSRLGQEGEQYF. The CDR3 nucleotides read TGTGCCAGCAGCCGCTTAGGACAGGAGGGCGAGCAGTACTTC.

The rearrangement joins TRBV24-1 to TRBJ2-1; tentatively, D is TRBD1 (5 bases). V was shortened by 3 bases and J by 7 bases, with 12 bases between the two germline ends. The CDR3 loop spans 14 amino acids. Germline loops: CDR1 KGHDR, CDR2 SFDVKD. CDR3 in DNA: TGTGCCACCAGTGATAAAGCCAGGGCGAATGAGCAGTTCTTC. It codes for CATSDKARANEQFF.